The T cell receptor (beta chain) under discussion was sequenced for a study of neurological immune-mediated disorders. This clonotype has a handful of counts. With 10-nucleotide random UMIs, 5'RACE was used to make the cDNA. A single record per CDR3 protein comes from TCRdb applying MiXCR to the 5' RACE reads. Of 17,000 or so distinct CDR3 sequences in the sample, around a quarter are singletons; the top ten hold roughly a third. Unsorted libraries used 2 million PBMCs kept at -80 degrees C. Looked up from germline, CDR1 is DFQATT and CDR2 is SNEGSKA (reference sequence). This CDR3 contains 12 residues. Trimming took 3 bases from V and 7 from J, leaving 10 bases between them.

This clonotype was sampled from a man between 45 and 60 years old with HTLV-1-associated myelopathy (HAM/TSP). The gene calls are TRBV20-1 and TRBJ2-1, with D unclear. What was sequenced was PBMCs. The CDR3, as DNA: TGCAGTGCTAGTGAAACAACTAATGAGCAGTTCTTC. This translates into CSASETTNEQFF.